The 6 T cell receptor beta chains presented below share a single source sample, sequenced in a study of T cell responses to AZD1222 COVID-19 vaccine. The assay was immunoSEQ multiplex PCR, and TCRdb's table has in-frame clones only and misses some. The sample lists fewer than 150,000 clones; approximately 86% were seen once. Specimen: peripheral blood, collected 28 days after the second AZD1222 dose. These TCRs come from an adult who received the AZD1222 COVID-19 vaccine.

This chain uses TRBV9 with TRBJ1-1, with D possibly being TRBD1 (5 bases). The V and J ends lost 3 bases and 4 bases respectively, with 13 bases between them. This CDR3 is built from 14 residues. The germline gives CDR1 SGDLS, CDR2 YYNGEE. CDR3 DNA: TGTGCCAGCAGCGCGAAGGGGTTGGGCACTGAAGCTTTCTTT. It translates to CASSAKGLGTEAFF.

The chain joins TRBV5-1 to TRBJ2-5, with D maybe TRBD2 (6 bases). CDR3 length: 16 amino acids. The germline gives CDR1 SGHRS, CDR2 YFSETQ. Trimming removed 4 bases from V and 1 base from J, with 17 bases in between. The CDR3 is CASSLGVMGGQETQYF. The DNA for the CDR3 is TGCGCCAGCAGCCTGGGGGTGATGGGGGGCCAAGAGACCCAGTACTTC.

The rearrangement joins TRBV7-8 to TRBJ1-5, with 10 nucleotides matching TRBD1. The V segment lost 2 bases and the J segment 6 bases; nucleotides outside the gene matches: 7. CDR1 is SGHVS and CDR2 is FQNEAQ in the germline V gene. The CDR3 is 16 amino acids. The CDR3, as DNA: TGTGCCAGCAGCTTAAAGCGGGACAGGGGTACTCAGCCCCAGCATTTT. It specifies CASSLKRDRGTQPQHF.

This clone was found once. V usage is TRBV15 and J usage is TRBJ1-4; a possible D gene is TRBD1 (5 bases). The germline CDR1 and CDR2 sequences are LNHNV and YYDKDF (reference sequence). V was clipped by 4 bases and J by 10 bases, with 10 bases between them. The CDR3 has 12 residues. CDR3 sequence (DNA): TGTGCCACCAGCACGAATGGGGGAAAACTGTTTTTT. It is translated as CATSTNGGKLFF.

This chain joins TRBV10-3 and TRBJ2-1; 8 nucleotides align to TRBD1. The CDR3 covers 15 residues. The ends lost 0 bases at V and 9 bases at J; junction bases unmatched: 7. The germline V gene encodes CDR1 ENHRY and CDR2 SYGVKD. CDR3 in amino acids: CAISESLGQVSEQFF. The CDR3 bases are TGTGCCATCAGTGAGTCTCTGGGACAGGTGAGTGAGCAGTTCTTC.

The rearrangement links TRBV10-3 to TRBJ1-5; no clear D. Germline-derived CDR1 and CDR2 are ENHRY and SYGVKD. The CDR3 contains 13 residues. V lost 7 bases and J 4 bases, leaving 11 bases between the germline ends. The CDR3 sequence: CAITTEKNQPQHF. In nucleotides, the CDR3 is TGTGCCATCACCACAGAAAAGAATCAGCCCCAGCATTTT.